Listed below are T cell receptor beta chains from one sample, sequenced in a study of T cell repertoires in cytomegalovirus infection. MiXCR was run by TCRdb on the reads, yielding one entry per CDR3 protein. The sample comprises about 700,000 distinct CDR3 sequences, around 35% of which are singletons, and about 20% rests with the top ten. The antigens these receptors bind are not known. Sequencing used cultured PBMCs, obtained from culture after CMV antigen stimulation. These receptors originate from a human donor in good health (CMV status not recorded). Some clones in this sample may be carry-over from other donors' samples. Each CDR3 is given with its conserved first and last residue. The D gene is left open where the match is weak. Only part of the rows carry a size: once, few, many, or a class if the clone is expanded.

d_call clone_size j_call v_call cdr3_nt cdr3_aa
TRBD2 few TRBJ2-1 TRBV4-1 TGCGCCAGCAGCCAACACCCGGGACTAGCAAGCAATGAGCAGTTCTTC CASSQHPGLASNEQFF
. . TRBJ1-2 TRBV7-8 TGTGCCAGCAGCTCATTAAGGTCCCGATCGAAAGGCTACACCTTC CASSSLRSRSKGYTF
. . TRBJ2-1 TRBV20-1 TGCAGTGCTAGATTAGCCCGAATCTCCTACAATGAGCAGTTCTTC CSARLARISYNEQFF
. . TRBJ1-5 TRBV5-1 TGCGCCAGCAGCAAAGACACAGGGTTGGAGCAGCCCCAGCATTTT CASSKDTGLEQPQHF
TRBD1 few TRBJ2-7 TRBV2 TGTGCCAGCAGTAAGGACAGGAGCTCCTACGAGCAGTACTTC CASSKDRSSYEQYF
. many TRBJ1-1 TRBV7-6 TGTGCCAGCAGCTTAGGGGGGGAAACTGAAGCTTTCTTT CASSLGGETEAFF
TRBD2 many TRBJ2-1 TRBV7-2 TGTGCCAGCAGCTTGACTAGCGGGAGATTAACAGAGCAGTTCTTC CASSLTSGRLTEQFF
. . TRBJ2-3 TRBV6-1 TGTGCCAGCTCCCCCCACGGGGCTACAGATACGCAGTATTTT CASSPHGATDTQYF
. . TRBJ1-2 TRBV29-1 TGCAGCGTCCCTGGGAGCGATGGCTACACCTTC CSVPGSDGYTF
. few TRBJ2-2 TRBV6-1 TGTGCCAGCAGTGAAAGGCAGGGGCGTGGCGGGGAGCTGTTTTTT CASSERQGRGGELFF
. . TRBJ2-7 TRBV10-3 TGTGCCATCAGTGAGGAAGGACCCTCGGGGAGCGAGCAGTACTTC CAISEEGPSGSEQYF
. . TRBJ2-7 TRBV5-5 TGTGCCAGCAGTGGGTGGGACAACGAGCAGTACTTC CASSGWDNEQYF
. few TRBJ1-2 TRBV19 TGTGCCAGTAGTATAGTGGGCAGCCACTATGGCTACACCTTC CASSIVGSHYGYTF
TRBD2 many TRBJ2-5 TRBV7-9 TGTGCCAGCAGCCGACGAGCGGGAGCTAGAGAGACCCAGTACTTC CASSRRAGARETQYF
. many TRBJ1-2 TRBV7-2 TGTGCCAGCAGGTTGAACTATGGCTACACCTTC CASRLNYGYTF
TRBD2 . TRBJ2-3 TRBV7-2 TGTGCCAGCAGCTTAGTTGGAACTAGCGGGGGGCCTGCAGATACGCAGTATTTT CASSLVGTSGGPADTQYF
. . TRBJ1-1 TRBV10-3 TGTGCCATCAGTGAGAGGCAGGGTTCCGAAGCTTTCTTT CAISERQGSEAFF
. . TRBJ1-1 TRBV11-1 TGTGCCAGCAGCTTAGGGGGCAGGGTGAACACTGAAGCTTTCTTT CASSLGGRVNTEAFF
. few TRBJ1-2 TRBV19 TGTGCCAGTACCGGACCAACTAACTATGGCTACACCTTC CASTGPTNYGYTF
. . TRBJ1-5 TRBV27 TGTGCCAGCAGCGCGCCAGGGTATTTAGGTAATCAGCCCCAGCATTTT CASSAPGYLGNQPQHF
. once TRBJ2-7 TRBV10-1 TGCTCGCCCACGGCGCAGGAGACCTACGAGCAGTACTTC CSPTAQETYEQYF
. few TRBJ2-3 TRBV7-2 TGTGCCAGCAGCCCTGCCGGTTGGATTGGCACAGATACGCAGTATTTT CASSPAGWIGTDTQYF
. many TRBJ2-5 TRBV7-2 TGTGCCAGCAGCTTTAGCCCCGACCGGGGGCTTGGCGAACTCCAAGAGACCCAGTACTTC CASSFSPDRGLGELQETQYF
. few TRBJ2-3 TRBV7-2 TGTGCCAGCAGCCGGCTCGGGGAGGGGGCGCGCACAGATACGCAGTATTTT CASSRLGEGARTDTQYF
TRBD2 once TRBJ2-7 TRBV9 TGTGCCAGCAGCGTCGGGGGGATTAGCTACGAGCAGTACTTC CASSVGGISYEQYF
. few TRBJ1-5 TRBV19 TGTGCCAGTAGTATTCCGAATGGTCGGCAGCCCCAGCATTTT CASSIPNGRQPQHF
. few TRBJ1-1 TRBV10-3 TGTGCCATCAGTGAGTCGATGTCGGGGGGCACTGAAGCTTTCTTT CAISESMSGGTEAFF
. few TRBJ1-1 TRBV12-3/TRBV12-4 TGTGCCAGCAGTGGGCGGGTAGGGTACACTGAAGCTTTCTTT CASSGRVGYTEAFF
TRBD2 . TRBJ2-1 TRBV4-2 TGTGCCAGCAGCCAAGAGCCGGGGGGGCGGGCCCGGGGTGAGCAGTTCTTC CASSQEPGGRARGEQFF
. few TRBJ2-1 TRBV6-2/TRBV6-3 TGTGCCAGCAGCCGCGGTGGCCCTTCGGCAAGTGAGCAGTTCTTC CASSRGGPSASEQFF
TRBD1 many TRBJ1-5 TRBV7-2 TGTGCCAGCAGCTTACGTGGGACAGGGGAGCAGCCCCAGCATTTT CASSLRGTGEQPQHF
. many TRBJ1-1 TRBV7-2 TGTGCCAGCAGCCCTCCCTTAGGTAGGGTCGGTGGAAACACTGAAGCTTTCTTT CASSPPLGRVGGNTEAFF
. few TRBJ1-6 TRBV12-3/TRBV12-4 TGTGCCAGCAAGGGGCCTCAAAATTCACCCCTCCACTTT CASKGPQNSPLHF
. . TRBJ2-3 TRBV27 TGTGCCACAGCCTCGGGGGCAGATACGCAGTATTTT CATASGADTQYF
. . TRBJ2-1 TRBV20-1 TGCAGTGCTAGAGATCTAGCAATGGGGTCTGGCAATGAGCAGTTCTTC CSARDLAMGSGNEQFF
. . TRBJ2-7 TRBV7-9 TGTGCCAGCAGCTTAACCGGGGCCCCGGGCTACGAGCAGTACTTC CASSLTGAPGYEQYF
. . TRBJ2-2 TRBV6-2/TRBV6-3 TGTGCCAGCAGTTACGCAGAGGAGGGCGGGGAGCTGTTTTTT CASSYAEEGGELFF
. . TRBJ1-1 TRBV28 TGTGCCAGCAGTTTTTCCTTGGGACTGCCCTGGAGAAACACTGAAGCTTTCTTT CASSFSLGLPWRNTEAFF
. . TRBJ2-7 TRBV6-2/TRBV6-3 TGTGCCAGCAGTTACTCTCGCGGGATAAACGGCGAGCAGTACTTC CASSYSRGINGEQYF
. many TRBJ2-3 TRBV12-3/TRBV12-4 TGTGCCAGCAGCCCCGGAGATACGCAGTATTTT CASSPGDTQYF
. . TRBJ2-7 TRBV4-1 TGCGCCAGCAGCCAAGAGGCAATTCCCTACGAGCAGTACTTC CASSQEAIPYEQYF
. . TRBJ2-5 TRBV11-2 TGTGCCGACTCGGAGTCCTCAGAGACCCAGTACTTC CADSESSETQYF
. few TRBJ2-2 TRBV28 TGTGCCAGCAGTTTATCCAACCCGACCCCGCGAGGCGTGAACACCGGGGAGCTGTTTTTT CASSLSNPTPRGVNTGELFF
. . TRBJ1-5 TRBV2 TGTGCCAGCAGTGAATTCCAGTGGTATCAGCCCCAGCATTTT CASSEFQWYQPQHF
. . TRBJ1-2 TRBV29-1 TGCAGCGGGGGGCCAGAGGGCTACACCTTC CSGGPEGYTF
TRBD1 few TRBJ1-1 TRBV29-1 TGCAGCGGAGGGACAGGGACTGAAGCTTTCTTT CSGGTGTEAFF
. few TRBJ2-1 TRBV9 TGTGCCAGCAGCCAGAGGCCATACAATGAGCAGTTCTTC CASSQRPYNEQFF
. . TRBJ2-5 TRBV5-4 TGTGCCAGCAGCTTAGTAGGCACCGAGGGCGAGACCCAGTACTTC CASSLVGTEGETQYF
. few TRBJ2-1 TRBV11-2 TGTGCCAGCAGCCCCGGGCCCCTATCGTACAATGAGCAGTTCTTC CASSPGPLSYNEQFF
. many TRBJ1-5 TRBV7-2 TGTGCCAGCAGCGCTACAGGGCCAATCAATCAGCCCCAGCATTTT CASSATGPINQPQHF
TRBD2 . TRBJ2-1 TRBV7-8 TGTGCCAGCAGCTTAAGGGGAGGGCCGGGTAATGAGCAGTTCTTC CASSLRGGPGNEQFF
. . TRBJ1-1 TRBV7-4 TGTGCCAGCAGCTCCCCCAGGGAAGCGAACACTGAAGCTTTCTTT CASSSPREANTEAFF